One T cell receptor beta chain is described in this entry. These data are taken from a study of blood T cell repertoires in COVID-19. Overall study context: The origin of the acute and convalescent COVID-19 samples was the United States, Italy and Spain. Sample material is recorded as cDNA or gDNA derived from T cells, B-cell-depleted T cells, or PBMCs.

Germline CDR1 is SGDLS and CDR2 is YYNGEE. The CDR3 totals 16 residues. With 3 bases clipped from V and 4 bases from J, the junction kept 9 bases outside the gene matches. As originally analysed: Using reference gene primer amplification, nucleated cell counts were estimated. Repertoires were generated with immunoSEQ multiplex PCR, while TCRdb's copy carries only in-frame clones and drops some. The V and J calls and clone size come from that table; D and trimming were worked out from the DNA. The sample includes a few hundred thousand clones, 75% to 90% of them seen just once. The chain uses TRBV9 and TRBJ2-3; 9 bases fit TRBD2. The TCR comes from a woman in her twenties or thirties with active or convalescent COVID-19. Sequenced: peripheral blood. The CDR3 region has the DNA TGTGCCAGCAGCGGCTTGGCGGGGGGGCGTGCAGATACGCAGTATTTT. As protein: CASSGLAGGRADTQYF.